This T cell receptor (beta chain) is drawn from a study of identical twins. V was clipped by 7 bases and J by 10 bases, with 17 bases between them. The germline CDR1 and CDR2 sequences are LGHDT and YNNKEL (reference sequence). CDR3 length: 14 residues. Findings and caveats of the study: With monozygotic twins, out-of-frame TCR alpha sharing exceeded what models estimated.

A universal primer site was added by template switching, and unique molecular identifiers were carried by the cDNA. MiXCR, run by TCRdb on the 5' RACE reads, gives a single entry per CDR3 protein. Of approximately 670,000 distinct CDR3 sequences in the sample, around 6.1% were seen once. Details on this clonotype: Its matching antigen is unknown.

The TCR was taken from a man aged 18-30 years in good health. The chain links TRBV3-1 to TRBJ1-6; D is possibly TRBD1 (5 bases). The sample comprised naive T cells sorted from blood. In nucleotides, the CDR3 is TGTGCCAGCACTAGGGACTCGGGATCCTCACCCCTCCACTTT. It yields the protein CASTRDSGSSPLHF. Variable domain in full (rest from reference TRBV3-1 and TRBJ1-6): DTAVSQTPKYLVTQMGNDKSIKCEQNLGHDTMYWYKQDSKKFLKIMFSYNNKELIINETVPNRFSPKSPDKAHLNLHINSLELGDSAVYFCASTRDSGSSPLHFGNGTRLTVT.